This TCR beta chain was sequenced during a study of CD8+ T cells in alopecia areata. Whole-study findings and limits: Affected lesional scalp, above all in alopecia totalis/universalis, was more clonal than normal scalp.

Isolated RNA was reverse transcribed into cDNA used as the sequencing template. Profiling relied on immunoSEQ multiplex PCR, and the TCRdb table lists in-frame clones only, not all of them. Of 150,000 or so clones detected, more than 40% appear once; the ten largest clones hold approximately 6.6%. This clone was seen a handful of times. Its target is not known. The specimen sequenced was CD4+ T cells sorted from blood. This clonotype originated in a human donor with alopecia areata.

This CDR3 reads CASSTGQGWYSRETQYF. In DNA form, the CDR3 reads TGTGCCAGTAGTACGGGACAGGGTTGGTATTCGAGGGAGACCCAGTACTTC. The chain recombines TRBV19 with TRBJ2-5; 9 bases map to TRBD1. The trim removed 4 bases at V and 5 bases at J, leaving 14 bases unmatched. From germline, CDR1 is LNHDA and CDR2 SQIVND (reference sequence). The CDR3 length is 17 residues.